The 18 T cell receptor beta chains in this list originate from one sample, sequenced in a study of cytomegalovirus exposure and HLA in healthy donors. Researchers ran the PCR with 60 Vbeta and 13 Jbeta primers. Profiled with immunoSEQ multiplex PCR; TCRdb holds only in-frame clones, not every one. The data hold approximately 190,000 clones, with 80% to 90% observed a single time. Input material: PBMCs. Every receptor here comes from a man aged 25-45 years in good health and CMV-seronegative.

This clone was recorded once. The chain joins TRBV2 to TRBJ2-5, with D maybe TRBD1 (5 bases). Germline assignment: CDR1 SNHLY and CDR2 FYNNEI. CDR3 length: 15 residues. V gave up 6 bases and J gave up 0 bases, with 14 bases separating them. This chain's CDR3 is CASRPDSRYQETQYF. The CDR3 nucleotides read TGTGCCAGCAGACCCGACAGTAGGTACCAAGAGACCCAGTACTTC.

Points on this clone: A read error may account for a junction end that differs from germline. The rearrangement joins TRBV6-1 to TRBJ2-7; unclear D gene. Germline V gene sequence: CDR1 MNHNS, CDR2 SASEGT. This CDR3 is built from 14 residues. The CDR3 reads CASSPQRLKYEQHF. The CDR3 nucleotides are TGTGCCAGCAGTCCGCAGCGACTCAAGTACGAGCAGCACTTC.

This chain connects TRBV28 to TRBJ2-1, with 10 bases fitting TRBD2. The V gene end was trimmed by 0 bases and the J gene end by 8 bases; junction bases not matched to a gene: 7. The V gene's germline CDR1 is MDHEN and CDR2 SYDVKM. The CDR3 has 16 residues. DNA for the CDR3: TGTGCCAGCAGTTTATGGCGGCTAGCGGGAGTCGATGAGCAGTTCTTC. It encodes CASSLWRLAGVDEQFF.

This clone was seen more than once but under ten times. The V call is TRBV5-6, the J call TRBJ1-2, with a tentative D call TRBD1 (5 bases). Per germline, CDR1 SGHDT and CDR2 YYEEEE. The CDR3 is 13 amino acids. V lost 5 bases and J lost 9, with 17 bases in between. As DNA, the CDR3 is TGTGCCAGCAGTCCGACTCGAAAGGGGAGCTACACCTTC. The encoded protein is CASSPTRKGSYTF. The variable domain in full, completed from reference TRBV5-6 and TRBJ1-2, reads DAGVTQSPTHLIKTRGQQVTLRCSPKSGHDTVSWYQQALGQGPQFIFQYYEEEERQRGNFPDRFSGHQFPNYSSELNVNALLLGDSALYLCASSPTRKGSYTFGSGTRLTVV.

This rearrangement joins TRBV11-2 to TRBJ2-7; unclear D gene. Germline lookup yields CDR1 SGHAT and CDR2 FQNNGV. The CDR3 has 14 residues. V gave up 1 base and J gave up 0 bases, with 7 bases separating them. CDR3 sequence reads: CASSLVGPSYEQYF. CDR3 DNA: TGTGCCAGCAGCTTAGTGGGCCCCTCCTACGAGCAGTACTTC.

This chain uses TRBV19 with TRBJ2-7; tentatively, D is TRBD2 (5 bases). V was cut by 1 base and J by 0 bases, with 13 bases left in between. Per germline, CDR1 LNHDA and CDR2 SQIVND (reference sequence). The CDR3 length is 16 residues. CDR3 sequence: CASSIAPRLSSYEQYF. The CDR3 DNA reads as TGTGCCAGTAGTATAGCCCCCCGACTATCCTCCTACGAGCAGTACTTC.

V gene TRBV12-5 combines with J gene TRBJ1-1; possible D gene TRBD1, 6 bases. The V gene lost 4 bases and the J gene lost 4 bases, with 10 bases spanning the gap. Germline V CDR1 and CDR2: LGHNT, FRNRAP. The CDR3 is 13 amino acids. CDR3 coding DNA: TGTGCTAGTGGTTCCGGCAGGGGCACTGAAGCTTTCTTT. Protein sequence: CASGSGRGTEAFF.

V usage is TRBV5-4 and J usage is TRBJ1-1; TRBD1 matches at 10 bases. Germline loops: CDR1 SGHNT, CDR2 YYREEE (reference sequence). This CDR3 region has 14 residues. With V trimmed by 3 bases and J by 4 bases, 3 bases remained unmatched. CDR3 bases: TGTGCCAGCAGCTCGGGACAGGGGTTCACTGAAGCTTTCTTT. Amino acids: CASSSGQGFTEAFF.

The chain links TRBV7-2 to TRBJ1-1; D is ambiguous. The V end lost 5 bases, the J end lost 6 bases, and 4 bases lay between the germline ends. CDR3 size: 10 residues. Germline-derived CDR1 and CDR2 are SGHTA and FQGNSA. The DNA of the CDR3 is TGTGCCAGCAGCCCCTCTGAAGCTTTCTTT. Protein product: CASSPSEAFF.

This rearrangement joins TRBV10-2 to TRBJ1-1, with 7 bases aligning to TRBD1. The V segment lost 6 bases and the J segment 5 bases; nucleotides outside the gene matches: 9. Germline lookup yields CDR1 WSHSY and CDR2 SAAADI. The CDR3 is 14 amino acids. Here the CDR3 reads CASRTIRGKTEAFF. In DNA, the CDR3 is TGCGCCAGCAGAACGATCAGGGGGAAGACTGAAGCTTTCTTT.

V gene TRBV9 combines with J gene TRBJ2-3; 9 bases line up with TRBD2. CDR1 and CDR2 (germline): SGDLS, YYNGEE. With 0 bases clipped from V and 1 base from J, the junction kept 3 bases outside the gene matches. The CDR3 sequence is 16 residues long. CDR3 DNA: TGTGCCAGCAGCGTAGGGGCTAGCGGGGGCACAGATACGCAGTATTTT. Amino acids: CASSVGASGGTDTQYF.

The sample holds a few counts of this clone. The rearrangement joins TRBV4-2 to TRBJ1-1; 10 positions agree with TRBD1. Looked up from germline, CDR1 is LGHNA and CDR2 is YNFKEQ. V dropped 2 bases and J dropped 1; count of bases not matched to a gene: 4. The CDR3 has 16 amino acids. The CDR3 DNA follows: TGTGCCAGCAGCCAACCGGGACAGGGGCGGAACACTGAAGCTTTCTTT. It codes for CASSQPGQGRNTEAFF.

This chain connects TRBV5-1 to TRBJ1-2; D unclear. The CDR3 totals 14 residues. Trimming left V 5 bases short and J 5 bases short, with 16 bases between. Germline assignment: CDR1 SGHRS and CDR2 YFSETQ. CDR3 sequence (DNA): TGCGCCAGCAGGGCCGAGGCTACCAGTTATGGCTACACCTTC. This codes for CASRAEATSYGYTF.

This clone came up once. The rearrangement links TRBV18 to TRBJ2-3; 13 nucleotides agree with TRBD2. The CDR3 consists of 16 residues. Germline lookup yields CDR1 KGHSH and CDR2 LQKENI. V trimming: 5 bases; J trimming: 4 bases; junction bases outside the gene matches: 6. CDR3 sequence: CASSELGLAGSDTQYF. CDR3 DNA sequence: TGTGCCAGCTCAGAACTGGGACTAGCGGGATCAGATACGCAGTATTTT.

The chain combines TRBV2 with TRBJ2-7; maybe TRBD1 (5 bases). CDR1 and CDR2 from the germline V gene are SNHLY and FYNNEI. The CDR3 consists of 14 residues. V lost 4 bases and J 3 bases, leaving 13 bases between the germline ends. In DNA form, the CDR3 reads TGTGCCAGCAGTGGAGACAGAGTTCTCTACGAGCAGTACTTC. This encodes CASSGDRVLYEQYF.

This chain links TRBV9 with TRBJ1-2, with D perhaps matching TRBD1 (6 bases). The CDR3 covers 15 residues. Germline V gene data show CDR1 as SGDLS and CDR2 as YYNGEE. With 0 bases removed from V and 8 bases from J, the gap between germline ends came to 17 bases. This CDR3 reads CASSVGGGGAGGYTF. The CDR3 nucleotides read TGTGCCAGCAGCGTAGGAGGGGGGGGCGCGGGCGGCTACACCTTC.

This rearrangement joins TRBV7-9 to TRBJ2-5, with 7 bases matching TRBD1. The junction had 2 bases not matched to a gene; V was cut back by 3 bases and J by 4 bases. Looked up from germline, CDR1 is SEHNR and CDR2 is FQNEAQ (reference sequence). The CDR3 has 13 amino acids. The CDR3 DNA is TGTGCCAGCAGCTTGTCAGGGGGAGAGACCCAGTACTTC. This codes for CASSLSGGETQYF. Drawing the rest from reference TRBV7-9 and TRBJ2-5, the complete variable domain is DTGVSQNPRHKITKRGQNVTFRCDPISEHNRLYWYRQTLGQGPEFLTYFQNEAQLEKSRLLSDRFSAERPKGSFSTLEIQRTEQGDSAMYLCASSLSGGETQYFGPGTRLLVL.

The gene calls are TRBV7-2 and TRBJ2-2, with 9 positions matching TRBD1. CDR1 SGHTA and CDR2 FQGNSA come from the germline V gene. This CDR3 is built from 15 residues. Unmatched junction bases numbered 3, after V lost 4 bases and J lost 3 bases. The DNA of the CDR3 is TGTGCCAGCAGCTCGGGACAGGGATACACCGGGGAGCTGTTTTTT. This sequence encodes CASSSGQGYTGELFF.